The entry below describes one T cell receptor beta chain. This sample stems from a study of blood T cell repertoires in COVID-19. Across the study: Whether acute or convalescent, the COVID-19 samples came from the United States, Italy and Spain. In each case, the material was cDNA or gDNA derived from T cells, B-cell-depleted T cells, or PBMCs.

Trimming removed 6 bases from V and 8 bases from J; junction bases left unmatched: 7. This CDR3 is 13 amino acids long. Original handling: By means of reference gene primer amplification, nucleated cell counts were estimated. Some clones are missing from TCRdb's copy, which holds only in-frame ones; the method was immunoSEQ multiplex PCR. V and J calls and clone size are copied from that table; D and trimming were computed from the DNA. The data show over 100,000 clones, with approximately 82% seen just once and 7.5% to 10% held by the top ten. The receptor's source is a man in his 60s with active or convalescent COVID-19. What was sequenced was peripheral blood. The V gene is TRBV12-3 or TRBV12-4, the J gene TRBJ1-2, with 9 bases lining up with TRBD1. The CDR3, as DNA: TGTGCCAGCAGCCGGGACAGGGTAGGAGGCTACACCTTC. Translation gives CASSRDRVGGYTF.